These T cell receptor beta chains were read from a single sample in a study of T cells in localized non-small cell lung cancer. The assay was immunoSEQ multiplex PCR, and TCRdb's table has in-frame clones only and misses some. The sample records some 15,000 clones, almost 90% being singletons. Sequencing used peripheral blood mononuclear cells, obtained before any cancer treatment. These receptors were obtained from a woman aged 35 to 70 with stage III lung adenocarcinoma. Both conserved end residues are part of each CDR3. D genes are given only for firm matches. Part of the rows lack a size; the others show once, few, many or a class for expanded clones.

abundance	len	v_gene	d_gene	j_gene	CDR3nt	CDR3aa
-	12	TRBV30	-	TRBJ1-1	TGTGCCTGGAGGGCTCGAGGCACTGAAGCTTTCTTT	CAWRARGTEAFF
-	14	TRBV18	TRBD1	TRBJ1-5	TGTGCCAGCTCGTCGGGACAGAACAATCAGCCCCAGCATTTT	CASSSGQNNQPQHF
-	14	TRBV19	-	TRBJ2-3	TGTGCCAGTAGTACAGGGGGGGGCACAGATACGCAGTATTTT	CASSTGGGTDTQYF
-	14	TRBV6-6	-	TRBJ1-2	TGTGCCAGCAGGTTCCGGATGGGGGACTATGGCTACACCTTC	CASRFRMGDYGYTF
once	14	TRBV11-2	-	TRBJ1-2	TGTGCCAGCAGCTTAGAAGGGACGGGCGGTGGCTACACCTTC	CASSLEGTGGGYTF
-	13	TRBV11-3	-	TRBJ2-7	TGTGCCAGCAGCATCAGGGACGGGTACGAGCAGTACTTC	CASSIRDGYEQYF
once	16	TRBV6-5	-	TRBJ1-2	TGTGCCAGCAGTTACTCGCCAGTGGACGGAGTCTATGGCTACACCTTC	CASSYSPVDGVYGYTF
-	13	TRBV28	TRBD1	TRBJ1-6	TGTGCCAGCAGCCCGACAGGGCCTTCACCCCTCCACTTT	CASSPTGPSPLHF
-	20	TRBV30	TRBD1	TRBJ1-1	TGTGCCTGGAGGATGACAGGGCACCTATCCGGGGAAATAATGAACACTGAAGCTTTCTTT	CAWRMTGHLSGEIMNTEAFF
-	16	TRBV21-1	-	TRBJ1-4	TGTGCCAGCCTCAAATGGGGCTCGGCAGGGGATGAAAAACTGTTTTTT	CASLKWGSAGDEKLFF
once	14	TRBV28	-	TRBJ2-1	TGTGCCAGCCGCTTGAGAGACCCCTACAATGAGCAGTTCTTC	CASRLRDPYNEQFF
-	15	TRBV6-1	-	TRBJ2-2	TGTGCCAGCAGCCACAGGGTAGTAAACACCGGGGAGCTGTTTTTT	CASSHRVVNTGELFF
-	15	TRBV19	-	TRBJ1-2	TGTGCCAGTAGTAGGGGGTCGCCCCGTAACTATGGCTACACCTTC	CASSRGSPRNYGYTF
-	14	TRBV9	-	TRBJ2-7	TGTGCCAGCAGCGTAAGGCAAGGGGCGCACGAGCAGTACTTC	CASSVRQGAHEQYF
once	15	TRBV5-1	TRBD1	TRBJ1-2	TGCGCCAGCAGCTGGGACAGGGTGAGTCTCTATGGCTACACCTTC	CASSWDRVSLYGYTF
few	16	TRBV2	-	TRBJ1-5	TGTGCCAGCAGGGGGGGGCTACCGGTCGGCAATCAGCCCCAGCATTTT	CASRGGLPVGNQPQHF
-	15	TRBV7-6	TRBD1	TRBJ1-4	TGTGCCAGCAGCTATTCAGGGGGGAACAATGAAAAACTGTTTTTT	CASSYSGGNNEKLFF
-	14	TRBV25-1	-	TRBJ1-1	TGTGCCAGCAGTGAACGATCCCGCTCCGCTGAAGCTTTCTTT	CASSERSRSAEAFF
-	13	TRBV4-3	-	TRBJ2-3	TGCGCCAGCAGCCGGACTAGCACAGATACGCAGTATTTT	CASSRTSTDTQYF
-	16	TRBV14	-	TRBJ2-7	TGTGCCAGCAGCCAATGGAACACCGGTGACCTCTACGAGCAGTACTTC	CASSQWNTGDLYEQYF
-	14	TRBV2	TRBD1	TRBJ1-2	TGTGCCAGCAGGTTGGGACAGAGTAACTATGGCTACACCTTC	CASRLGQSNYGYTF
-	15	TRBV9	TRBD1	TRBJ2-1	TGTGCCAGCAGCGTAGAACAGGGGCCTTCTGAGCAGCAGTTCTTC	CASSVEQGPSEQQFF
-	13	TRBV29-1	-	TRBJ1-1	TGCAGCGTTGAAGATGTGGGGAGAACTGAAGCTTTCTTT	CSVEDVGRTEAFF
-	12	TRBV28	-	TRBJ1-3	TGTGCCAGCAGTTCTCCTGGAAACACCATATATTTT	CASSSPGNTIYF
-	14	TRBV6-5	TRBD1	TRBJ2-7	TGTGCCAGCAGTCTGGGACAGGGAATCTACGAGCAGTACTTC	CASSLGQGIYEQYF
-	13	TRBV6-1	-	TRBJ1-1	TGTGCCAGCAGTGAGGTGTGGAGTATTGAAGCTTTCTTT	CASSEVWSIEAFF
-	12	TRBV6-5	TRBD1	TRBJ1-5	TGTGCCAGCGGGACAGGGTCTCAGCCCCAGCATTTT	CASGTGSQPQHF
-	12	TRBV10-1	-	TRBJ2-3	TGCGCCAGCAGTGGGCCTACAGATACGCAGTATTTT	CASSGPTDTQYF
-	16	TRBV5-4	-	TRBJ2-6	TGTGCCAGCAGCCCCCGGGTTGGCTCTGGGGCCAACGTCCTGACTTTC	CASSPRVGSGANVLTF
-	16	TRBV27	TRBD1	TRBJ2-1	TGTGCCAGCAGGGACCAGACAGGGACGCCCTACAATGAGCAGTTCTTC	CASRDQTGTPYNEQFF
-	15	TRBV7-2	TRBD1	TRBJ1-3	TGTGCCAGCAGCTCAGGGGGGGTGTCTGGAAACACCATATATTTT	CASSSGGVSGNTIYF
-	14	TRBV11-2	TRBD1	TRBJ2-5	TGTGCCAGCAGCCAGGGGGAGACCAAAGAGACCCAGTACTTC	CASSQGETKETQYF
-	15	TRBV27	TRBD1	TRBJ2-1	TGTGCCAGCAGTTTCAGACAGGGGGCCTACAATGAGCAGTTCTTC	CASSFRQGAYNEQFF
-	13	TRBV2	TRBD1	TRBJ2-7	TGTGCCAGCAGTGAAGAGACAGGGGGCGAGCAGTACTTC	CASSEETGGEQYF
-	13	TRBV7-9	-	TRBJ2-2	TGTGCCAGCAGCTTAGAAGGGACCGGGGAGCTGTTTTTT	CASSLEGTGELFF
-	13	TRBV30	-	TRBJ2-5	TGTGCCTGGAGTGTAGTCGGAGAAGAGACCCAGTACTTC	CAWSVVGEETQYF
-	13	TRBV27	-	TRBJ1-5	TGTGCCAGCAGTTTATCGGGCAATCAGCCCCAGCATTTT	CASSLSGNQPQHF
once	14	TRBV11-3	-	TRBJ2-1	TGTGCCAGCAGCTTAGGGACCCTTTACAATGAGCAGTTCTTC	CASSLGTLYNEQFF
few	18	TRBV7-2	TRBD1	TRBJ2-7	TGTGCCAGCACAAGCAGGGGACAGGGGGCAGGAGGATCCTACGAGCAGTACTTC	CASTSRGQGAGGSYEQYF
-	15	TRBV18	TRBD1	TRBJ1-5	TGTGCCAGCTCGACAGGGTCGGGGGGTAATCAGCCCCAGCATTTT	CASSTGSGGNQPQHF
few	13	TRBV10-1	TRBD1	TRBJ1-2	TGCGCCAGCAGTGAGTCGACAGGGGATGGCTACACCTTC	CASSESTGDGYTF
-	13	TRBV7-2	TRBD1	TRBJ1-2	TGTGCCAGCAGCGCAGACAGGGCAAATGGCTACACCTTC	CASSADRANGYTF
-	16	TRBV10-3	TRBD1	TRBJ2-7	TGTGCCATCAGCGGCACAGACAGGGGAAAGAGCTACGAGCAGTACTTC	CAISGTDRGKSYEQYF
-	17	TRBV4-2	-	TRBJ2-1	TGTGCCAGCAGCCAAGTTGGGAGCCAGAGCTCCTACAATGAGCAGTTCTTC	CASSQVGSQSSYNEQFF
once	12	TRBV11-3	-	TRBJ2-1	TGTGCCAGCAGCTCCCCCTCCGGCGAGCAGTTCTTC	CASSSPSGEQFF
-	17	TRBV21-1	-	TRBJ1-1	TGTGCCAGCAGCAAAGTGGGGGGACCAGGAATGAACACTGAAGCTTTCTTT	CASSKVGGPGMNTEAFF